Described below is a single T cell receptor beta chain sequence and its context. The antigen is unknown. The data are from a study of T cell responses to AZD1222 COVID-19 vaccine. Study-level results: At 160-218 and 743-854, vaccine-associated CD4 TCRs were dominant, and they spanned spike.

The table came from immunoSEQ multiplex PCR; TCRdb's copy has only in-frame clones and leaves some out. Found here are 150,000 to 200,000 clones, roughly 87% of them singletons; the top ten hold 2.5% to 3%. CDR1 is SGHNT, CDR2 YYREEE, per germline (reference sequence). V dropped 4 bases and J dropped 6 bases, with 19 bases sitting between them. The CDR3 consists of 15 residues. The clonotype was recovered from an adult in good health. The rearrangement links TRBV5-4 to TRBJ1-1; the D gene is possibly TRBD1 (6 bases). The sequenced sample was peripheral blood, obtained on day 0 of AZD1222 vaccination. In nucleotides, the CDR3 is TGTGCCAGCAGCGCCGGCAGGGGTATGCACGCTGAAGCTTTCTTT. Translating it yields CASSAGRGMHAEAFF. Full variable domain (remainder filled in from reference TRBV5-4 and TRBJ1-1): ETGVTQSPTHLIKTRGQQVTLRCSSQSGHNTVSWYQQALGQGPQFIFQYYREEENGRGNFPPRFSGLQFPNYSSELNVNALELDDSALYLCASSAGRGMHAEAFFGQGTRLTVV.